This T cell receptor (beta chain) was sequenced in a study of vaccination effects on CD4 cells after COVID-19. Study-level findings and limits: Cross-reactivity with common cold coronaviruses was shown by only 1 of 255 vaccine-induced clones in healthy vaccinees.

TCRdb's table, derived via immunoSEQ multiplex PCR, lists solely in-frame clones and lacks some. The sample yields about 71,000 clones, 65% to 80% seen once. Once cultured for 10 days, the cells underwent separation to obtain CD4+ T cells. Participants got two doses of BNT162b2 or mRNA-1273 vaccine. Nucleocapsid antibody tests were negative, and the vaccine recipients had no prior SARS-CoV-2 infection. At days 3 and 7, half of the medium was exchanged for IL-2 medium. With 5 bases removed from V and 8 bases from J, the gap between germline ends came to 13 bases. The CDR3 has 14 residues. Germline CDR1 is KGHSH and CDR2 is LQKENI. The table lists this clone with a count of one. Its specificity is not known.

The receptor was derived from a human donor who received a COVID-19 vaccine. The gene calls are TRBV18 and TRBJ1-6; no clear D gene. The sample consisted of CD4+ T cells from PBMCs cultured without peptide, taken after COVID-19 vaccination. CDR3 coding DNA: TGTGCCAGCTCAAATCAAGATACATATTCACCCCTCCACTTT. Translated, it gives CASSNQDTYSPLHF.